Listed below are T cell receptor beta chains from one sample, sequenced in a study of cytomegalovirus exposure and HLA in healthy donors. Sequencing used immunoSEQ multiplex PCR; TCRdb keeps in-frame clones, though not all of them. The sample carries approximately 100,000 clones, approximately 9% recorded once. The sequencing sample was made of PBMCs. Receptors originate from a man in his forties or fifties in good health and CMV-seropositive. The CDR3 runs from the conserved cysteine through the conserved F or W. D genes are given only for firm matches. A row's size may be missing; if present it is once, few, many or a size class.

TRBD1,TRBV7-9,TRBJ2-7,few,CASSQTGARSYEQYF,TGTGCCAGCAGCCAAACAGGGGCCCGCTCCTACGAGCAGTACTTC
TRBD2,TRBV29-1,TRBJ2-3,few,CSVVGSGRRGTDTQYF,TGCAGCGTTGTGGGAAGCGGGAGGAGGGGCACAGATACGCAGTATTTT
TRBD1,TRBV6-1,TRBJ2-7,few,CASSGQAGPSYEQYF,TGTGCCAGCAGCGGACAGGCCGGCCCGTCCTACGAGCAGTACTTC
TRBD1,TRBV6-1,TRBJ1-6,.,CASSAVRDRASPLHF,TGTGCCAGCAGTGCGGTCCGGGACAGGGCTTCACCCCTCCACTTT
.,TRBV5-6,TRBJ2-3,few,CASSWNPGGTDTQYF,TGTGCCAGCAGCTGGAACCCCGGGGGCACAGATACGCAGTATTTT
.,TRBV2,TRBJ1-1,.,CASSSRTEDTEAFF,TGTGCCAGCAGTAGTAGGACGGAGGACACTGAAGCTTTCTTT
TRBD2,TRBV18,TRBJ2-2,few,CASSLAGVFTGELFF,TGTGCCAGCTCACTCGCGGGAGTCTTCACCGGGGAGCTGTTTTTT
TRBD1,TRBV6-4,TRBJ2-2,few,CASSRQGSGELFF,TGTGCCAGCAGTAGACAGGGAAGCGGGGAGCTGTTTTTT
.,TRBV7-2,TRBJ2-5,.,CASRSGTTQYF,TGTGCCAGCAGGAGCGGGACAACCCAGTACTTC
.,TRBV6-5,TRBJ2-7,few,CASSYRGGEHF,TGTGCCAGCAGTTACCGGGGCGGGGAGCACTTC
TRBD2,TRBV28,TRBJ2-5,few,CASSSLAGGRETQYF,TGTGCCAGCAGTTCCCTCGCTGGCGGGAGAGAGACCCAGTACTTC
TRBD2,TRBV19,TRBJ2-3,few,CASKLAGADTQYF,TGTGCCAGTAAACTAGCGGGAGCCGATACGCAGTATTTT
TRBD2,TRBV30,TRBJ2-1,few,CAWSVRTSGRASSKYNEQFF,TGTGCCTGGAGTGTTCGGACTAGCGGGAGGGCGTCTAGCAAATACAATGAGCAGTTCTTC
.,TRBV7-9,TRBJ1-2,.,CASSLAGAQGYTF,TGTGCCAGCAGCTTAGCAGGGGCGCAGGGCTACACCTTC
.,TRBV7-2,TRBJ2-3,few,CASSQGLRSSDTQYF,TGTGCCAGCAGCCAGGGACTTAGGAGTAGCGATACGCAGTATTTT
.,TRBV5-1,TRBJ2-7,.,CASSLAAGNTYEQYF,TGCGCCAGCAGCTTGGCCGCCGGGAATACCTACGAGCAGTACTTC
TRBD2,TRBV14,TRBJ2-1,.,CASSLRLAGGDEQFF,TGTGCCAGCAGCCTAAGACTAGCGGGAGGCGATGAGCAGTTCTTC
.,TRBV5-6,TRBJ2-7,few,CASSSRLYEQYF,TGTGCCAGCAGCTCCAGGTTGTACGAGCAGTACTTC
.,TRBV11-3,TRBJ2-1,few,CASSLTGSGGEQFF,TGTGCCAGCAGCCTCACGGGGAGCGGTGGTGAGCAGTTCTTC
TRBD2,TRBV19,TRBJ2-1,.,CATAEAGGPYNEQFF,TGTGCCACCGCGGAGGCGGGAGGCCCCTACAATGAGCAGTTCTTC
TRBD1,TRBV6-5,TRBJ1-3,few,CASSPGQGAPPIYF,TGTGCCAGCAGTCCGGGACAGGGGGCGCCCCCCATATATTTT
.,TRBV30,TRBJ2-2,.,CAWKGDSNTGELFF,TGTGCCTGGAAAGGAGACAGCAACACCGGGGAGCTGTTTTTT
TRBD2,TRBV7-2,TRBJ2-7,.,CASRGGTSGTYEQYF,TGTGCCAGCAGAGGGGGGACTAGCGGGACCTACGAGCAGTACTTC
TRBD1,TRBV27,TRBJ1-2,few,CASSDRDYGYTF,TGTGCCAGCAGTGACAGGGACTATGGCTACACCTTC
.,TRBV6-1,TRBJ2-5,few,CATGRRLFQETQYF,TGTGCCACCGGGCGGAGGCTTTTCCAAGAGACCCAGTACTTC
TRBD1,TRBV27,TRBJ1-4,.,CASSRQGGGEKLFF,TGTGCCAGCAGTCGACAGGGCGGTGGTGAAAAACTGTTTTTT
TRBD1,TRBV19,TRBJ1-5,.,CASSRGGQRGSSNQPQHF,TGTGCCAGTAGTAGAGGGGGACAGAGAGGGAGTAGCAATCAGCCCCAGCATTTT
TRBD1,TRBV19,TRBJ2-7,few,CASTLRDSLDEQYF,TGTGCCAGTACTCTCCGGGACAGCCTCGACGAGCAGTACTTC
TRBD1,TRBV14,TRBJ1-1,.,CASSQDCTDRGF,TGTGCAAGCAGCCAAGATTGCACGGACAGGGGCTTT
TRBD1,TRBV19,TRBJ2-3,.,CASKGQASTDTQYF,TGTGCCAGTAAGGGACAGGCTAGCACAGATACGCAGTATTTT
TRBD2,TRBV30,TRBJ2-3,few,CAWSRGDGSTDTQYF,TGTGCCTGGAGTCGGGGGGACGGAAGCACAGATACGCAGTATTTT
TRBD1,TRBV5-4,TRBJ2-7,few,CASSRGQGSFYEQYF,TGTGCCAGCAGCAGAGGACAGGGCTCTTTCTACGAGCAGTACTTC
.,TRBV6-5,TRBJ2-7,many,CASSHPRTAIYEQYF,TGTGCCAGCAGCCATCCGCGGACAGCCATCTACGAGCAGTACTTC
.,TRBV6-4,TRBJ2-2,few,CASSETSFGELFF,TGTGCCAGCAGTGAGACTTCCTTCGGGGAGCTGTTTTTT
.,TRBV6-5,TRBJ1-6,.,CASGTIRGTPLHF,TGTGCCAGCGGGACAATAAGGGGGACACCCCTCCACTTT
.,TRBV5-5,TRBJ2-3,.,CASSFGGSTDTQYF,TGTGCCAGCAGCTTTGGGGGGAGCACAGATACGCAGTATTTT
TRBD2,TRBV5-1,TRBJ2-7,many,CASAAGGQEYEQYF,TGCGCCAGCGCCGCGGGAGGGCAAGAGTACGAGCAGTACTTC
.,TRBV15,TRBJ1-2,.,CATSRDRGGGYGYTF,TGTGCCACCAGCAGAGATCGGGGGGGAGGCTATGGCTACACCTTC
.,TRBV28,TRBJ2-7,few,CASSPGPYRALSYEQYF,TGTGCCAGCAGTCCTGGCCCCTACAGGGCCCTCTCCTACGAGCAGTACTTC
.,TRBV7-8,TRBJ2-7,.,CASSSKLGYEQYF,TGTGCCAGCAGCTCCAAACTAGGTTACGAGCAGTACTTC
.,TRBV19,TRBJ1-2,few,CASYRGEVGYGYTF,TGTGCCAGTTACCGCGGGGAAGTGGGCTATGGCTACACCTTC
.,TRBV7-9,TRBJ1-4,few,CASSLGTATNEKLFF,TGTGCCAGCAGCCTCGGGACTGCAACTAATGAAAAACTGTTTTTT
.,TRBV25-1,TRBJ2-1,few,CASSVPGSYNEQFF,TGTGCCAGCAGTGTACCCGGCTCCTACAATGAGCAGTTCTTC
TRBD2,TRBV9,TRBJ2-7,.,CASSVGAGGSPYEQYF,TGTGCCAGCAGCGTAGGGGCGGGAGGATCACCCTACGAGCAGTACTTC
TRBD2,TRBV9,TRBJ2-7,.,CASSPRLAGDLYEQYF,TGTGCCAGCAGCCCCCGCTTAGCGGGAGATCTATACGAGCAGTACTTC
.,TRBV6-1,TRBJ2-7,.,CASSERGVSYEQYF,TGTGCCAGCAGTGAACGGGGAGTCTCCTACGAGCAGTACTTC
.,TRBV13,TRBJ2-7,few,CASSLKQGRYEQYF,TGTGCCAGCAGCTTAAAACAGGGGAGGTACGAGCAGTACTTC
TRBD2,TRBV7-2,TRBJ2-3,few,CASSFDPDAGAGTQYF,TGTGCCAGCAGCTTTGACCCTGACGCGGGAGCTGGTACGCAGTATTTT
TRBD2,TRBV5-1,TRBJ2-5,.,CASSLTSGKETQYF,TGCGCCAGCAGCTTGACTAGCGGGAAAGAGACCCAGTACTTC
TRBD1,TRBV30,TRBJ1-1,few,CAWIPTGGGTEAFF,TGTGCCTGGATCCCTACAGGGGGAGGCACTGAAGCTTTCTTT
.,TRBV29-1,TRBJ2-5,.,CSVAHTFQETQYF,TGCAGCGTTGCACACACCTTCCAAGAGACCCAGTACTTC
.,TRBV6-5,TRBJ1-3,.,CASSYIGSGGGAIYF,TGTGCCAGCAGTTACATTGGGTCCGGGGGAGGGGCCATATATTTT
.,TRBV28,TRBJ1-2,few,CASSPPGGPYGYTF,TGTGCCAGCAGCCCTCCCGGGGGGCCCTATGGCTACACCTTC
.,TRBV5-1,TRBJ1-4,few,CASSLVAGDEKLFF,TGCGCCAGCAGCTTGGTGGCAGGGGATGAAAAACTGTTTTTT
.,TRBV5-1,TRBJ1-1,few,CASSLGPGFNTEAFF,TGCGCCAGCAGCTTGGGGCCGGGGTTTAACACTGAAGCTTTCTTT